The 30 T cell receptor beta chains presented below share a single source sample, sequenced in a study of T-cell memory formation after mild COVID-19. Using its own MiXCR run on the 5' RACE reads, TCRdb lists one record per CDR3 protein. The table has approximately 290,000 distinct CDR3 sequences, approximately 19% seen once. The sequencing input was PBMCs or a T cell subset sorted from them (not recorded which). Receptors were obtained from a man between 18 and 35 years old who had mild COVID-19 (a few samples of this study predate the infection). Cell type and time point are not known.

The rearrangement joins TRBV5-1 to TRBJ2-7, with a tentative D call TRBD1 (6 bases). Germline CDR1 is SGHRS and CDR2 is YFSETQ. The V and J ends lost 4 bases and 2 bases respectively, with 16 bases between them. This CDR3 is 15 amino acids long. In nucleotides, the CDR3 is TGCGCCAGCAGCCGGGACACCCTGGGCGCCTACGAGCAGTACTTC. It yields the protein CASSRDTLGAYEQYF.

This clonotype has a count of ten or more. The chain carries TRBV24-1 and TRBJ2-5; 8 bases map to TRBD2. The J segment lost 0 bases and the V segment lost 10 bases, leaving 3 bases of the junction unmatched. There are 13 residues in the CDR3. CDR1 is KGHDR, CDR2 SFDVKD, per germline. The CDR3 DNA sequence: TGTGCCACGCAGGGACTAGACCAAGAGACCCAGTACTTC. This translates into CATQGLDQETQYF.

The chain couples TRBV5-1 to TRBJ2-3; TRBD2 matches 13 bases. With V trimmed by 2 bases and J by 4 bases, 7 bases remained unmatched. The CDR3 contains 17 residues. Looked up from germline, CDR1 is SGHRS and CDR2 is YFSETQ. The CDR3 spells CASSFSTSGGAADTQYF. In DNA form, the CDR3 reads TGCGCCAGCAGCTTTTCTACTAGCGGGGGGGCCGCAGATACGCAGTATTTT.

This clonotype was observed many times. This chain uses TRBV5-1 with TRBJ2-1, with 13 bases that match TRBD2. CDR3 length: 16 residues. Germline-derived CDR1 and CDR2 are SGHRS and YFSETQ. With V trimmed by 4 bases and J by 8 bases, 9 bases remained unmatched. The CDR3: CASSRQTSGGADEQFF. As DNA, the CDR3 is TGCGCCAGCAGCCGGCAAACTAGCGGGGGGGCAGATGAGCAGTTCTTC.

Only a few counts were recorded for this clonotype. DNA of the CDR3: TGCGCCAGCAGCTCCACGAGCTCCTTAGAGCAGTACTTC. Amino acid sequence: CASSSTSSLEQYF. V gene TRBV5-1 combines with J gene TRBJ2-7; D ambiguous. This CDR3 spans 13 amino acids. The V gene's germline CDR1 is SGHRS and CDR2 YFSETQ. V lost 3 bases and J lost 7, with 14 bases in between.

The chain couples TRBV6-6 to TRBJ2-7; D not certain. Deletions cut 2 bases from V and 3 bases from J, with 8 bases between. Germline assignment: CDR1 MNHNY and CDR2 SVGAGI (reference sequence). The CDR3 loop spans 13 amino acids. CDR3 region: CASSYGLYYEQYV. CDR3 bases: TGTGCCAGCAGTTACGGTTTGTACTACGAGCAGTACGTC.

The J gene is TRBJ1-2, the V gene TRBV11-2; D is uncertain. Germline CDR1 and CDR2: SGHAT and FQNNGV. Trimming stripped 5 bases from V and 0 bases from J, with 10 bases between. The CDR3 is 14 residues long. For the CDR3, the DNA is TGTGCCAGCAGCCCCCAGGTGGCTAACTATGGCTACACCTTC. This translates into CASSPQVANYGYTF.

This clonotype has just a few counts. This chain connects TRBV12-3 or TRBV12-4 to TRBJ2-5; the match to TRBD2 covers 15 bases. This CDR3 has 16 amino acids. Losses at the gene ends were 2 bases for V and 4 bases for J; bases not matched to a gene: 2. Written as DNA, the CDR3 is TGTGCCAGCAGTTTAAGGACTAGCGGGGGGGGAGAGACCCAGTACTTC. Translating it yields CASSLRTSGGGETQYF.

In DNA, the CDR3 is TGCGCCAGCAGCCGGGCGTACTTCGGACTAGCGGGGTCGAATGAGCAGTTCTTC. As protein: CASSRAYFGLAGSNEQFF. The V and J genes are TRBV4-3 and TRBJ2-1; 12 bases map to TRBD2. The CDR3 consists of 18 residues. V lost 4 bases, J lost 7 bases, and 14 bases stayed unmatched. Looked up from germline, CDR1 is LGHNA and CDR2 is YSLEER.

The chain combines TRBV18 with TRBJ1-5; a weak D match, TRBD1 (5 bases). V lost 4 bases, J lost 5 bases, and 9 bases lay in between. The CDR3 is 13 residues long. CDR1 is KGHSH and CDR2 is LQKENI in the germline V gene. CDR3 sequence reads: CASSQGKDQPQHF. CDR3 bases: TGTGCCAGCTCACAGGGGAAGGATCAGCCCCAGCATTTT.

This chain connects TRBV3-1 to TRBJ1-3; D remains ambiguous. The CDR3 spans 12 residues. Germline V gene sequence: CDR1 LGHDT, CDR2 YNNKEL (reference sequence). V was clipped by 2 bases and J by 4 bases, with 3 bases between them. CDR3 amino acids: CASSQYGNTIYF. The CDR3 nucleotides read TGTGCCAGCAGCCAATACGGAAACACCATATATTTT.

The chain joins TRBV20-1 to TRBJ2-7; possible D gene TRBD2, 6 bases. This CDR3 contains 13 residues. From germline, CDR1 is DFQATT and CDR2 SNEGSKA (reference sequence). With 1 base removed from V and 3 bases from J, the gap between germline ends came to 10 bases. Here the CDR3 reads CSARGGGRYEQYF. CDR3 nucleotide sequence: TGCAGTGCTAGAGGGGGAGGCCGCTACGAGCAGTACTTC.

This clonotype has just a few counts. The V and J genes are TRBV5-1 and TRBJ2-2, with D perhaps TRBD2 (5 bases). CDR1 SGHRS and CDR2 YFSETQ come from the germline V gene. V was pared by 0 bases and J by 6 bases, with 12 bases between. This CDR3 has 15 amino acids. DNA of the CDR3: TGCGCCAGCAGCTTGGGCGTCGAGAGGGCCGGGGAGCTGTTTTTT. Protein product: CASSLGVERAGELFF.

The gene calls are TRBV5-1 and TRBJ1-5, with 8 bases fitting TRBD1. The trim removed 0 bases at V and 2 bases at J, leaving 4 bases unmatched. CDR1 and CDR2 (germline): SGHRS, YFSETQ. CDR3 length: 16 residues. CDR3 sequence: CASSLGPGGGNQPQHF. Written as DNA, the CDR3 is TGCGCCAGCAGCTTGGGTCCAGGGGGCGGCAATCAGCCCCAGCATTTT.

This clonotype was observed a handful of times. The chain has TRBV30 and TRBJ1-5; a possible D gene is TRBD1 (6 bases). The V gene lost 3 bases and the J gene lost 7 bases, with 16 bases spanning the gap. The germline CDR1 and CDR2 sequences are GTSNPN and SVGIG (reference sequence). The CDR3 covers 14 residues. The CDR3 nucleotides are TGTGCCTGGAGGGGACCAGGGGTAGGGCAGCCCCAGCATTTT. This gives the protein CAWRGPGVGQPQHF.

The CDR3 loop reads CASSPQPLHTQYF. The CDR3 DNA follows: TGTGCCAGCAGCCCGCAACCTCTCCATACGCAGTATTTT. This sequence joins TRBV11-2 and TRBJ2-3; the D is unclear. This CDR3 has 13 residues. Germline V gene data show CDR1 as SGHAT and CDR2 as FQNNGV. Between the trimmed V and J ends, which lost 5 bases and 7 bases, there was a span of 13 bases.

This clonotype was counted a few times. The chain joins TRBV3-1 to TRBJ2-3, with a possible D match to TRBD1 (5 bases). The CDR3 runs to 14 residues. Germline V gene sequence: CDR1 LGHDT, CDR2 YNNKEL (reference sequence). V lost 1 base and J 1 base, leaving 6 bases between the germline ends. CDR3 residues: CASSQGQRTDTQYF. The CDR3 nucleotides read TGTGCCAGCAGCCAAGGACAGCGCACAGATACGCAGTATTTT.

V and J are TRBV20-1 and TRBJ2-5; TRBD2 matches 8 bases. Germline V lookup: CDR1 DFQATT, CDR2 SNEGSKA (reference sequence). The CDR3 sequence is 15 residues long. J lost 5 bases, V lost 6 bases, and 14 bases had no gene match. The CDR3 loop is CSAEPAGGAEETQYF. The CDR3 nucleotides read TGCAGTGCAGAGCCAGCCGGGGGGGCGGAGGAGACCCAGTACTTC.

This chain links TRBV12-3 or TRBV12-4 with TRBJ2-1; tentatively, D is TRBD1 or TRBD2 (5 bases each). CDR3 length: 14 amino acids. V lost 3 bases, J lost 2 bases, and 8 bases lay in between. CDR3 protein: CASSLGVTYNEQFF. The DNA for the CDR3 is TGTGCCAGCAGTTTGGGGGTGACCTACAATGAGCAGTTCTTC.

This clonotype was detected only a few times. The chain carries TRBV10-1 and TRBJ2-2; TRBD2 might be the D (6 bases). V was trimmed by 6 bases and J by 6 bases, leaving 14 bases between them. This CDR3 is 14 amino acids long. CDR1 WNHNN and CDR2 SYGVQD come from the germline V gene (reference sequence). This CDR3 reads CASRAAQRAGELFF. CDR3 nucleotides: TGCGCCAGCAGGGCGGCCCAGCGGGCCGGGGAGCTGTTTTTT.

This chain joins TRBV11-2 and TRBJ1-1; 7 bases line up with TRBD1. Germline V gives CDR1 SGHAT, CDR2 FQNNGV. The CDR3 consists of 13 residues. Trimming at V came to 5 bases and at J to 9 bases, leaving 9 bases not matched to a gene. DNA for the CDR3: TGTGCCAGCAGCCTTAACAGGGGCGAAAAAGCTTTCTTT. Translating it yields CASSLNRGEKAFF.

The rearrangement uses TRBV4-2 and TRBJ2-7; 7 nucleotides match TRBD1. The V and J ends lost 3 bases and 6 bases, in that order; junction bases with no gene match: 5. CDR3 length: 13 amino acids. CDR1 and CDR2 (germline): LGHNA, YNFKEQ. DNA of the CDR3: TGTGCCAGCAGCCACGACAGGGAAAGCGAGCAGTACTTC. It codes for CASSHDRESEQYF.

This clonotype was seen more than once but under ten times. V is TRBV18 and J is TRBJ1-5; D is uncertain. Between the trimmed V and J ends, which lost 4 bases and 2 bases, there was a span of 15 bases. Germline loops: CDR1 KGHSH, CDR2 LQKENI. The CDR3 covers 16 residues. The CDR3 sequence: CASSLGGGWGNQPQHF. The CDR3 DNA follows: TGTGCCAGCTCACTCGGCGGCGGCTGGGGCAATCAGCCCCAGCATTTT.

This clonotype was detected ten times or more. This chain links TRBV9 with TRBJ2-7, with D perhaps being TRBD1 or TRBD2 (6 bases each). The V and J ends lost 4 bases and 2 bases respectively, with 19 bases between them. The CDR3 is 16 residues long. CDR1 SGDLS and CDR2 YYNGEE come from the germline V gene. The CDR3 sequence is CASSPLGGRKAYEQYF. In DNA, the CDR3 is TGTGCCAGCAGCCCCCTAGGGGGGCGAAAGGCCTACGAGCAGTACTTC.

The V gene is TRBV12-3 or TRBV12-4, the J gene TRBJ2-1; perhaps TRBD2 as D (6 bases). Trimming cost V 4 bases and J 3 bases, with 13 bases left between them. There are 15 residues in the CDR3. In DNA form, the CDR3 reads TGTGCCAGCAGTTCAAAACGGGGGAACTACAATGAGCAGTTCTTC. Its translation: CASSSKRGNYNEQFF.

This rearrangement joins TRBV5-1 to TRBJ1-6; 8 bases match TRBD1. Germline V CDR1 and CDR2: SGHRS, YFSETQ. V was pared by 4 bases and J by 1 base, with 13 bases of the junction left unmatched. The CDR3 totals 19 residues. In DNA, the CDR3 is TGCGCCAGCAGCAAGGCCCCCAGGGGGCTATATTCCTATAATTCACCCCTCCACTTT. This codes for CASSKAPRGLYSYNSPLHF.

The chain employs TRBV2 and TRBJ1-5; TRBD1 matches at 8 bases. Germline V gene data show CDR1 as SNHLY and CDR2 as FYNNEI. The CDR3 contains 14 residues. V trimming: 6 bases; J trimming: 5 bases; junction bases outside the gene matches: 6. CDR3 nucleotide sequence: TGTGCCAGCAGCCCTCGACAGGGGTATCAGCCCCAGCATTTT. The encoded protein is CASSPRQGYQPQHF.

The CDR3 reads CASSGKSPDSPLHF. In nucleotides, the CDR3 is TGTGCCAGCAGTGGGAAGAGCCCCGATTCACCCCTCCACTTT. The chain combines TRBV2 with TRBJ1-6; D remains unclear. V shed 4 bases and J shed 8 bases, with 12 bases lying between them. The CDR3 is 14 residues long. The germline gives CDR1 SNHLY, CDR2 FYNNEI.

This chain connects TRBV5-1 to TRBJ2-2; TRBD1 agrees at 7 bases. CDR3 length equals 14 residues. Trimming at V came to 3 bases and at J to 5 bases, leaving 4 bases not matched to a gene. In germline, CDR1 is SGHRS, CDR2 YFSETQ. CDR3 DNA: TGCGCCAGCAGCTGGCAGGGGGATACCGGGGAGCTGTTTTTT. Its protein product is CASSWQGDTGELFF.

This clonotype was observed at least ten times. The chain recombines TRBV7-3 with TRBJ2-3; 8 nucleotides agree with TRBD1. Germline lookup yields CDR1 SGHTA and CDR2 FQGTGA. There are 15 residues in the CDR3. Trimming cost V 5 bases and J 7 bases; bases outside gene matches: 11. CDR3 residues: CASSPTGTGINTQYF. CDR3 DNA: TGTGCCAGCAGCCCTACCGGGACAGGTATTAATACGCAGTATTTT.